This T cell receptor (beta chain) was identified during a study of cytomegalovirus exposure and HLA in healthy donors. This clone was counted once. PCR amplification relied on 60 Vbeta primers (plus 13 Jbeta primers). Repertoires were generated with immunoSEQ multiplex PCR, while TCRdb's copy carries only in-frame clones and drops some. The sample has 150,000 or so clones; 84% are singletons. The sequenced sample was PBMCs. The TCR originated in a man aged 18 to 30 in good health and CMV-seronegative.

CDR3 DNA sequence: TGTGCCAGCAGCCCCGGAGCGGGAGACGGGAACAATGAGCAGTTCTTC. It codes for CASSPGAGDGNNEQFF. The rearrangement uses TRBV5-4 and TRBJ2-1; 8 bases line up with TRBD2. The CDR3 is 16 amino acids. Trimming removed 4 bases from V and 5 bases from J; junction bases left unmatched: 11. In germline, CDR1 is SGHNT, CDR2 YYREEE (reference sequence).